This T cell receptor (beta chain) stems from a study of cytomegalovirus exposure and HLA in healthy donors (dated by TCRdb to between 2016 and 2019). At the level of the whole study: An earlier analysis of approximately 640 of the donors reported more than 250 Gb of sequence data and 120 million or so unique TCR beta sequences from roughly 180 million T cells. An early release that covered about 600 HLA-typed donors contained approximately 300 gigabases of sequencing data and around 85 million unique TCR sequences. Of the approximately 400 genotyped donors, around 81% fell in the genetic ancestry cluster associated with self-reported Caucasian donors. The study was designed to test whether signatures of past pathogen exposure could be identified by cataloging public T cell receptors. The T cell repertoires of about 700 subjects were profiled by immunosequencing and related to cytomegalovirus serostatus. In addition to the first cohort of 650 to 750 subjects, a separate validation cohort of approximately 130 different subjects was used. To predict cytomegalovirus infection status, the study combined high-throughput TCR immunosequencing, statistical association of individual TCRs with disease status, and machine learning. A later analysis re-examined previously published TCR beta repertoires from roughly 720 donors and added high-resolution HLA genotyping to investigate patterns of TCR occurrence. Rather than drawing on any new phenotypic data, the later analysis identified candidate immune exposures from TCR beta sequences and the way those sequences occurred across donors. To decide whether each TCR beta V gene segment behaved as functional or pseudogenic, an earlier analysis of approximately 620 of the donors relied on high-throughput TCR beta sequencing. Donor age, sex, ethnicity and CMV serostatus were compiled together with the repertoire data. A later genetic analysis used genome-wide SNP genotypes for about 60% of the roughly 670 donors, treating that subset as a discovery cohort. All discovery cohort repertoires had been generated on a single sequencing platform. Both class I and class II loci were covered by HLA typing, at four-digit resolution. Typing coverage differed by locus: A, B, C, DRB1 and DQB1 were typed in roughly 629-630 donors, DQA1 in about 500, DPA1 in approximately 610, and DPB1 in 400 to 480. Four or five DR-DQ haplotypes were handled as single units for association and clustering because linkage in the cohort was strong. Among under 450 genotyped donors of the cohort, an average of 235,054 unique TCR beta nucleotide sequences were sequenced per donor, roughly 18% of them non-productive.

Its CDR3 holds 16 amino acids, cysteine through phenylalanine. Only CDR3 DNA is held: 48 bases, read in frame from base 1. Trimming takes 5 bases from V and 0 bases from J, and the germline ends sit 13 bases apart. According to the germline V gene (reference sequence), CDR1 reads MNHEY and CDR2 reads SMNVEV. The full study reports these points: Correlated functional status among segregating V segments might reflect linkage disequilibrium, but an unknown experimental factor could not be ruled out. Presence/absence analyses assumed roughly uniform sequencing depth across donors, an assumption that may not hold. CMV serostatus was the only immune exposure information available for the cohort. In an earlier analysis of 587 of the donors, most TCR beta V segments appeared in productive rearrangements about 87% or about 30% of the time, broadly matching IMGT annotations. Several of the top co-occurrence clusters appeared to be linked to parvovirus B19, influenza, CMV and Epstein-Barr virus, according to a later analysis. Some IMGT-functional V segments, including TRBV6-2 and TRBV6-3, could not be told apart with the 87-base-pair reads, so those segments were excluded. A group of highly shared sequence variants was considered likely to be a technical artifact of the sequencing pipeline. Most TCR sequences were observed very rarely across donors, whereas some public TCRs were present in many individuals. In vitro tests confirmed that three of the cytomegalovirus-associated TCR beta chains recognize cytomegalovirus antigens. A further reported finding was that TCR beta sequences accurately predicted the HLA-A and HLA-B alleles for most subjects in the first cohort. Most CMV-associated TCR beta chains appeared to be HLA-restricted in a later analysis, and the HLA associations seemed to be driven largely by CMV exposure. A later analysis associated 15,000 to 20,000 TCR beta sequences with specific HLA alleles at a false discovery rate of 0.05. Because counts were too low, some 17 rarely observed V segments, including chromosome 9 orphons, were left out of the earlier analysis of a few hundred of the donors. In a later analysis, HLA-associated TCR beta chains were found to be more clonally expanded and to have lower generation probabilities than equally common non-associated chains. V-gene and J-gene trimming of TCR beta chains was associated with a missense DCLRE1C variant in a later genetic analysis, and the association was replicated in an independent cohort. It was suggested by the authors that the approach could potentially be generalized to other disease states and immunological phenotypes. In this cohort, only TCR beta chains were sequenced, and detectable features were limited by the absence of alpha or paired-chain data. In a later genetic analysis, fewer N-insertions in productive TCRs were reported among donors in an Asian-associated ancestry cluster than the 666-donor mean. In both the original and validation cohorts, the classifier was reported to diagnose cytomegalovirus status with high specificity and sensitivity. In a later analysis, the rate of TCR association differed among HLA loci, with DRB1 alleles having the most associated TCRs and HLA-C alleles having the fewest. The study gave a list of some 150 TCR beta chains associated with cytomegalovirus. Because HLA typing was missing for some donors at each locus, association tests included only the typed subset. When HLA alleles, especially DR and DQ, strongly co-occurred, attributing TCR associations to individual alleles was difficult.

Library creation used the immunoSEQ multiplex PCR assay. The multiplex PCR relied on a mix of 60 forward primers for TCR Vbeta segments and 13 reverse primers for TCR Jbeta segments. The CDR3 region of rearranged TCR beta genes was amplified from genomic DNA by a multiplex PCR assay. The amplified TCR beta libraries were sequenced on the Illumina HiSeq System as 87-base-pair reads. Under the source paper's analysis protocol: Across the 600 to 700 repertoires, a later analysis counted roughly 84 million unique TCR beta chains, around 10 million of which were shared by at least two donors. A nearest-neighbor algorithm error-corrected the raw reads and collapsed the reads into unique sequences, merging closely related sequences to remove PCR and sequencing errors. Alignment of CDR3 sequences to IMGT reference sequences was used to assign V, D and J gene segments. For a sequence to be retained, a match of at least six nucleotides to both a V gene segment and a J gene segment was required. A rearrangement counted as productive if the CDR3 had no stop codons and remained in frame with V and J, and every other rearrangement counted as non-productive. Following IMGT convention, CDR3 was defined as the stretch from the second conserved V-encoded cysteine to the conserved J-encoded phenylalanine. In an earlier analysis of approximately 500 of the donors, sequences lacking an unambiguous match to a single V gene segment were excluded. An earlier analysis of a few hundred of the donors called V segments functional above 56.7% productive rearrangements and segregating when the between-donor standard deviation exceeded 5%. To diagnose cytomegalovirus status from the catalog of TCR beta chain sequences, a statistical classification framework was built. V and J gene assignment, in a later analysis, came from comparing TCR nucleotide sequences with IMGT/GENE-DB human TR gene sequences. A later analysis assigned CDR3 sequences and most-parsimonious VDJ recombination scenarios with the TCRdist pipeline. In a later analysis, each TCR beta chain was defined by its CDR3 amino acid sequence together with its V-gene family, and reads without a unique V-gene family were excluded. As a way to deal with suspected cross-contamination and a sequencing artifact, a later analysis dropped roughly 600 nucleotide sequences that were highly shared and had low generation probability. For each public chain, a later analysis derived a clonal expansion index from normalized ranks of inferred template counts within each repertoire. In a later analysis, generation probabilities were computed using a VDJ recombination model fitted to out-of-frame rearrangements, and the results were checked against IGoR. A later analysis scored TCR-TCR, TCR-HLA and TCR-CMV co-occurrence with hypergeometric tests, applying a repertoire-size bias correction to TCR pairs. In a later analysis, false discovery rates were estimated by permuting HLA or CMV assignments 20 times. In a later analysis, co-occurring TCRs were grouped with DBSCAN, and TCRdist sequence similarity was added when clustering was performed within HLA-allele-positive subsets. Repertoires with fewer than 30,000 or more than 120,000 public chains were left out of co-occurrence clustering, as were about five repertoires with anomalous nucleotide sharing. TCRdb obtained this table from immuneACCESS and retained in-frame rearrangements with V and J assigned. These tables miss some clones; where compared with another copy, unresolved V genes account for less than half of the shortfall, and the remainder is unexplained. V, J and clone size are taken as reported in that table, and D and trimming were inferred from the DNA itself. Across this sample there are 120,000 or so clones, with nearly 80% seen only once. Of the sample, approximately 6.5% falls within the top ten clones.

As concerns this clone: Its antigen specificity is not known. It has no much larger one-base neighbor in the sample; base qualities were not kept.

The cohort consisted of 666 healthy bone marrow donors. At the time of sampling, all cohort members were nominally healthy, though unrecorded immune exposures were likely present. The donor was CMV seronegative and was included in the group of several hundred seronegative cohort members. A peripheral blood sample was collected from each donor, and TCR beta sequencing was performed on peripheral blood mononuclear cells. Genomic DNA extraction from the blood cell samples was performed with the Qiagen DNeasy Blood Extraction Kit. The source of this sequence is a woman aged 40 to 49 in good health and CMV-seronegative. The sample taken for sequencing was PBMCs. Recombination joined TRBV27 with TRBJ2-2; perhaps TRBD2 is the D gene, with 5 bases matching. The CDR3 amino acid sequence is: CASSQLVRANTGELFF. The DNA reads as follows: TGTGCCAGCAGTCAACTAGTTAGGGCGAACACCGGGGAGCTGTTTTTT.